These 16 T cell receptor beta chains came from one sample sequenced in a study of beta chain features in type 1 diabetes. Antigens for these TCRs are unknown. Study findings and constraints: Within each of all four CD4+ subsets, Type 1 diabetes patients had TCRB CDR3s that were moderately but significantly shorter.

The whole isolated RNA underwent reverse transcription, so sequencing captured expressed TCRB transcripts. Generated by immunoSEQ multiplex PCR, the TCRdb table keeps only in-frame clones and is missing some. The data show about 660,000 clones, over 13% seen once. Sequencing used naive CD4+ T cells from blood. Every receptor here comes from a man younger than 35 with type 1 diabetes.

CDR3 residues: CASSYSNTGTYEQYF. For the CDR3, the DNA is TGTGCCAGCAGTTACTCGAATACAGGGACCTACGAGCAGTACTTC. The chain links TRBV6-5 to TRBJ2-7; maybe TRBD1 (6 bases). V was pared by 0 bases and J by 2 bases, with 11 bases between. From germline, CDR1 is MNHEY and CDR2 SVGAGI. The CDR3 runs 15 residues.

This clone was seen only a few times. The chain's CDR3 is CAWKVPAEFTGTGKQYEQYF. The CDR3 coding sequence is TGTGCCTGGAAGGTGCCCGCAGAGTTTACCGGGACAGGGAAACAATACGAGCAGTACTTC. J is TRBJ2-7 and V is TRBV30, with TRBD1 matching over 9 bases. CDR1 and CDR2 from the germline V gene are GTSNPN and SVGIG (reference sequence). V dropped 4 bases and J dropped 4; count of bases not matched to a gene: 26. This CDR3 spans 20 amino acids.

This chain uses TRBV7-2 with TRBJ2-5, with TRBD2 matching 14 bases. This CDR3 is built from 16 residues. CDR1 and CDR2 (germline): SGHTA, FQGNSA. Germline trimming cut 5 bases from V and 5 bases from J; bases unmatched to any gene: 7. CDR3 sequence: CASSPRLAGGMETQYF. The CDR3 DNA sequence: TGTGCCAGCAGCCCACGACTAGCGGGGGGGATGGAGACCCAGTACTTC.

The V call is TRBV5-1, the J call TRBJ2-2; D unresolved. Germline CDR1 and CDR2: SGHRS and YFSETQ. The CDR3 runs 14 residues. The ends were cut back, 4 bases at V and 5 bases at J, with 12 bases in the middle. The DNA for the CDR3 is TGCGCCAGCAGCCCCCGGACGGAAACCGGGGAGCTGTTTTTT. It translates to CASSPRTETGELFF.

The V call is TRBV2, the J call TRBJ1-2; 7 nucleotides line up with TRBD1. The CDR3 has 14 residues. The ends lost 9 bases at V and 7 bases at J; junction bases unmatched: 14. CDR1 SNHLY and CDR2 FYNNEI come from the germline V gene. CDR3 in DNA: TGTGCCAGTCAACGGCAGGGGGAGGATATTGGCTACACCTTC. It yields the protein CASQRQGEDIGYTF.

This chain uses TRBV12-2 with TRBJ2-1; the D call TRBD1 from the table was never checked on the DNA. TRBV12-2 constitutes a pseudogene. CDR3 length: 14 residues. The CDR3 sequence: CANLVDSSYNEQFF. Here the CDR3 DNA reads TGTGCAAACCTGGTTGACAGCTCCTACAATGAGCAGTTCTTC.

This chain joins TRBV18 and TRBJ2-5; 7 bases fit TRBD1. Germline assignment: CDR1 KGHSH and CDR2 LQKENI. Trimming at V came to 6 bases and at J to 1 base, leaving 2 bases not matched to a gene. The CDR3 extends over 13 amino acids. The DNA of the CDR3 is TGTGCCAGCTCGAGGACAGGCCAAGAGACCCAGTACTTC. It yields the protein CASSRTGQETQYF.

The chain uses TRBV27 and TRBJ1-1; D unresolved. The CDR3 consists of 13 residues. From germline, CDR1 is MNHEY and CDR2 SMNVEV (reference sequence). V was pared by 6 bases and J by 8 bases, with 16 bases between. This CDR3 reads CASSQRKGREAFF. Written as DNA, the CDR3 is TGTGCCAGCAGCCAAAGAAAGGGCCGCGAAGCTTTCTTT.

This clone was counted only a few times. V and J are TRBV9 and TRBJ1-1; 10 nucleotides align to TRBD1. The CDR3 has 15 amino acids. With V trimmed by 3 bases and J by 3 bases, 5 bases remained unmatched. From germline, CDR1 is SGDLS and CDR2 YYNGEE. The DNA of the CDR3 is TGTGCCAGCAGCGAGACAGGGGGCCGGGACACTGAAGCTTTCTTT. This codes for CASSETGGRDTEAFF.

This clone was seen a few times. The genes are TRBV30 and TRBJ2-3, with TRBD2 matching 13 bases. This CDR3 has 16 residues. V shed 3 bases, J shed 5 bases, and the junction held 8 bases outside the gene matches. CDR1 and CDR2 from the germline V gene are GTSNPN and SVGIG (reference sequence). CDR3 coding DNA: TGTGCCTGGAGCCTAGGACTAGCGGGAGTCGGAGATACGCAGTATTTT. Protein sequence: CAWSLGLAGVGDTQYF.

This clone has only a few counts. The rearrangement uses TRBV7-2 and TRBJ1-3; D perhaps matches TRBD1 (5 bases). Per germline, CDR1 SGHTA and CDR2 FQGNSA. Trimming left V 6 bases short and J 5 bases short, with 14 bases between. The CDR3 loop spans 14 amino acids. The CDR3 spells CASRGLKDRNTIYF. DNA of the CDR3: TGTGCCAGCAGGGGACTTAAGGATCGAAACACCATATATTTT.

This clone was recorded a few times. J is TRBJ1-1 and V is TRBV2; 9 bases agree with TRBD1. The CDR3 is 14 amino acids. Trimming cost V 11 bases and J 2 bases; bases outside gene matches: 9. Germline CDR1 and CDR2: SNHLY and FYNNEI. The CDR3 sequence: CARRDREFNTEAFF. The CDR3 nucleotides read TGTGCCCGAAGGGACAGGGAATTTAACACTGAAGCTTTCTTT.

This clone was observed a handful of times. The CDR3 sequence: CASSPRSGSITSEQFF. For the CDR3, the DNA is TGTGCCAGCAGCCCCCGCTCCGGGAGTATTACAAGTGAGCAGTTCTTC. The chain is built from TRBV7-9 and TRBJ2-1; a weak D match, TRBD2 (6 bases). The CDR3 sequence is 16 residues long. Germline CDR1 is SEHNR and CDR2 is FQNEAQ (reference sequence). Trimming shortened V by 5 bases and J by 9 bases, and 23 bases separated the two germline ends.

This chain connects TRBV10-3 to TRBJ2-3; the match to TRBD2 covers 14 bases. Trimming removed 0 bases from V and 7 bases from J; junction bases left unmatched: 6. The germline gives CDR1 ENHRY, CDR2 SYGVKD. The CDR3 spans 17 residues. The CDR3 nucleotides are TGTGCCATCAGTGAGTCCGGGACTAGCGGGAGTATCAATACGCAGTATTTT. Encoded protein: CAISESGTSGSINTQYF.

This clone has a handful of counts. The V and J genes are TRBV15 and TRBJ1-3; D might be TRBD1 (5 bases). Germline V CDR1 and CDR2: LNHNV, YYDKDF (reference sequence). The CDR3 runs 15 residues. The ends were cut back, 2 bases at V and 0 bases at J, with 8 bases in the middle. The DNA of the CDR3 is TGTGCCACCAGCAGAAGACAGCTCTCTGGAAACACCATATATTTT. Translation gives CATSRRQLSGNTIYF.

This rearrangement joins TRBV5-1 to TRBJ2-7; D call uncertain. This CDR3 has 12 residues. V lost 4 bases, J lost 5 bases, and 10 bases lay in between. Germline lookup yields CDR1 SGHRS and CDR2 YFSETQ. CDR3 nucleotide sequence: TGCGCCAGCAGCACCTCCCAGAACGAGCAGTACTTC. Protein sequence: CASSTSQNEQYF.